These 19 T cell receptor beta chains came from one sample sequenced in a study of T cell changes during pregnancy in multiple sclerosis. TCRdb keeps only in-frame clones here, not all; method: immunoSEQ multiplex PCR. The sample includes more than 40,000 clones, about 89% of them seen just once. Sequences were derived from CD4+ T cells from peripheral blood mononuclear cells, sampled in the first trimester of pregnancy. These receptors all come from a female donor with multiple sclerosis, enrolled in a pregnancy study.

The V and J genes are TRBV11-3 and TRBJ1-1, with D maybe TRBD1 (6 bases). CDR3 length equals 14 residues. With 5 bases removed from V and 3 bases from J, the gap between germline ends came to 13 bases. Germline V lookup: CDR1 SGHNT, CDR2 YENEEA. The CDR3 DNA reads TGTGCCAGCAGCCTCAGGGGTCGCGACACTGAAGCTTTCTTT. It is translated as CASSLRGRDTEAFF.

The chain links TRBV6-1 to TRBJ2-5, with 8 bases matching TRBD1. The length of the CDR3 is 14 residues. From germline, CDR1 is MNHNS and CDR2 SASEGT. J lost 5 bases, V lost 4 bases, and 6 bases had no gene match. The CDR3 reads CASSADRVSETQYF. DNA of the CDR3: TGTGCCAGCAGTGCGGACAGGGTGTCGGAGACCCAGTACTTC.

The CDR3 spells CASGLSGTRETQYF. As DNA, the CDR3 is TGTGCTAGTGGTTTGTCCGGGACAAGGGAGACCCAGTACTTC. The chain uses TRBV12-5 and TRBJ2-5; a weak D match, TRBD1 (6 bases). V dropped 2 bases and J dropped 5 bases, with 12 bases sitting between them. Germline CDR1 and CDR2: LGHNT and FRNRAP. The CDR3 contains 14 residues. Full variable domain (missing parts from reference TRBV12-5 and TRBJ2-5): DARVTQTPRHKVTEMGQEVTMRCQPILGHNTVFWYRQTMMQGLELLAYFRNRAPLDDSGMPKDRFSAEMPDATLATLKIQPSEPRDSAVYFCASGLSGTRETQYFGPGTRLLVL.

Notes on this clone: In the same sample, other DNA sequences code for this CDR3. The V gene is TRBV30, the J gene TRBJ1-1; TRBD1 aligns across 8 bases. CDR1 is GTSNPN and CDR2 is SVGIG in the germline V gene (reference sequence). The CDR3 length is 14 residues. The V segment lost 2 bases and the J segment 4 bases; nucleotides outside the gene matches: 6. As DNA, the CDR3 is TGTGCCTGGAGTAAGACAGGGGAGTCCACTGAAGCTTTCTTT. This gives the protein CAWSKTGESTEAFF.

The V call is TRBV29-1, the J call TRBJ2-2; 9 bases match TRBD1. Germline V gives CDR1 SQVTM, CDR2 ANQGSEA. V lost 6 bases, J lost 1 base, and 0 bases stayed unmatched. The CDR3 spans 13 residues. The CDR3 DNA is TGCAGCGTGGGACAGGGGAACACCGGGGAGCTGTTTTTT. Translation gives CSVGQGNTGELFF.

The rearrangement joins TRBV7-9 to TRBJ2-2; 7 bases are shared with TRBD2. V gave up 2 bases and J gave up 0 bases; unmatched junction bases: 3. This CDR3 has 16 amino acids. Germline CDR1 reads SEHNR; CDR2 reads FQNEAQ (reference sequence). In DNA, the CDR3 is TGTGCCAGCAGCTTATCTGGGACTACGAACACCGGGGAGCTGTTTTTT. As protein: CASSLSGTTNTGELFF.

V and J are TRBV27 and TRBJ2-5; TRBD2 matches 10 bases. V lost 4 bases and J lost 4; bases outside the gene matches: 3. The CDR3 is 14 amino acids. Germline CDR1 MNHEY, CDR2 SMNVEV (reference sequence). Here the CDR3 reads CASSYRTSGETQYF. The CDR3 DNA reads as TGTGCCAGCAGTTATCGGACTAGCGGAGAGACCCAGTACTTC.

CDR3 amino acids: CASSLTGGSGNTIYF. The CDR3 DNA is TGTGCCAGCAGCTTAACCGGCGGGTCAGGAAACACCATATATTTT. V gene TRBV7-2 combines with J gene TRBJ1-3; D is unresolved. CDR1 SGHTA and CDR2 FQGNSA come from the germline V gene. Deletions cut 2 bases from V and 4 bases from J, with 12 bases between. CDR3 size: 15 residues.

V is TRBV4-1 and J is TRBJ2-5; TRBD2 might be the D (5 bases). The germline CDR1 and CDR2 sequences are MGHRA and YSYEKL. Trimming cost V 0 bases and J 3 bases, with 8 bases left between them. The CDR3 sequence is 14 residues long. This CDR3 reads CASSQEQRKETQYF. The CDR3 coding sequence is TGCGCCAGCAGCCAAGAACAGCGGAAAGAGACCCAGTACTTC.

This chain uses TRBV7-3 with TRBJ2-1, with TRBD2 identical over 7 bases. The junction had 7 bases not matched to a gene; V was cut back by 5 bases and J by 0 bases. Germline V gene lookup returns CDR1 SGHTA and CDR2 FQGTGA. The CDR3 contains 16 residues. The CDR3 sequence is CASSKTGTNSYNEQFF. The DNA for the CDR3 is TGTGCCAGCAGCAAAACCGGGACTAACTCCTACAATGAGCAGTTCTTC.

There are a few counts of this clone. The V call is TRBV6-5, the J call TRBJ1-4; weak D call: TRBD1 (5 bases). Germline V gene data show CDR1 as MNHEY and CDR2 as SVGAGI. The CDR3 is 15 amino acids. Trimming left V 4 bases short and J 8 bases short, with 17 bases between. CDR3 in DNA: TGTGCCAGCAGTTTATACGGACACGGCGCCGAAAAACTGTTTTTT. The encoded protein is CASSLYGHGAEKLFF.

This sequence joins TRBV7-2 and TRBJ2-5; 7 bases are shared with TRBD2. V was clipped by 1 base and J by 9 bases; unmatched bases: 8. The germline gives CDR1 SGHTA, CDR2 FQGNSA. This CDR3 is built from 14 residues. CDR3 coding DNA: TGTGCCAGCAGCTTAGTGGGCGGGAGCAACGCCCAGTACTTC. Protein: CASSLVGGSNAQYF.

This chain joins TRBV10-3 and TRBJ2-7, with D possibly being TRBD2 (7 bases). V was pared by 2 bases and J by 6 bases, with 14 bases between. The germline gives CDR1 ENHRY, CDR2 SYGVKD. The length of the CDR3 is 14 residues. For the CDR3, the DNA is TGTGCCATCAGTGAGCCAGTGAGGGGGGGCGAGCAGTACTTC. It is translated as CAISEPVRGGEQYF.

This chain uses TRBV28 with TRBJ2-7; 10 bases fit TRBD2. The CDR3 runs to 13 residues. With 3 bases clipped from V and 6 bases from J, the junction kept 2 bases outside the gene matches. From germline, CDR1 is MDHEN and CDR2 SYDVKM. CDR3 DNA sequence: TGTGCCAGCAGTTTCCTAGCGGGAGTCGAGCAGTACTTC. It translates to CASSFLAGVEQYF.

This chain uses TRBV9 with TRBJ2-1; TRBD2 aligns across 8 bases. The CDR3 totals 15 residues. The germline CDR1 and CDR2 sequences are SGDLS and YYNGEE. Trimming removed 0 bases from V and 5 bases from J; junction bases left unmatched: 4. CDR3 DNA: TGTGCCAGCAGCGTAGCGGGAGGGCCGAACAATGAGCAGTTCTTC. Translating it yields CASSVAGGPNNEQFF.

V gene TRBV19 combines with J gene TRBJ1-4, with 9 bases lining up with TRBD1. V dropped 7 bases and J dropped 4; count of bases not matched to a gene: 7. CDR1 is LNHDA, CDR2 SQIVND, per germline (reference sequence). The CDR3 length is 15 residues. The CDR3 DNA is TGTGCCAGTACCGTACAGGGGGCCGTTAATGAAAAACTGTTTTTT. It is translated as CASTVQGAVNEKLFF.

The gene calls are TRBV28 and TRBJ2-5, with 9 bases lining up with TRBD2. Trimming took 1 base from V and 4 from J; bases not matched to a gene: 7. This CDR3 spans 16 amino acids. Germline V gives CDR1 MDHEN, CDR2 SYDVKM. The CDR3 coding sequence is TGTGCCAGCAGTTTATTTGTAGCGGGAGAGGTAGAGACCCAGTACTTC. Protein: CASSLFVAGEVETQYF.

The genes are TRBV20-1 and TRBJ2-1; D is possibly TRBD1 or TRBD2 (6 bases each). CDR1 and CDR2 from the germline V gene are DFQATT and SNEGSKA (reference sequence). CDR3 length equals 10 residues. V shed 5 bases and J shed 12 bases, with 11 bases lying between them. The CDR3 DNA sequence: TGCAGTGCTGGAGGAGGGGGGCAGTTCTTC. This codes for CSAGGGGQFF.

The chain uses TRBV6-6 and TRBJ1-5; D is perhaps TRBD1 (5 bases). Per the germline V gene, CDR1 is MNHNY and CDR2 is SVGAGI (reference sequence). V was cut by 0 bases and J by 5 bases, with 11 bases left in between. CDR3 length: 15 amino acids. The chain's CDR3 is CASSYSFRGDQPQHF. The CDR3 nucleotides are TGTGCCAGCAGTTACTCGTTTCGGGGGGATCAGCCCCAGCATTTT.